This T cell receptor beta chain is from a study of T cell responses to AZD1222 COVID-19 vaccine. TCRdb's copy holds only in-frame clones and misses some; the assay was immunoSEQ multiplex PCR. The sample carries about 180,000 clones, around 88% recorded once. Pooled in the analysis were second doses at about 4 or about 12 weeks. V trimming: 0 bases; J trimming: 8 bases; junction bases outside the gene matches: 5. The germline V gene has CDR1 MGHRA and CDR2 YSYEKL. CDR3 length: 15 amino acids. To note about this clone: Its antigen is still unknown.

Study-wide results and caveats: Seropositive AZD1222 recipients at baseline numbered only six or seven. Mostly white British, mostly female donors; authors suggested clonal diversity may be underestimated.

The chain carries TRBV4-1 and TRBJ1-4; 8 bases match TRBD1. The clonotype was recovered from an adult who received the AZD1222 COVID-19 vaccine. The material was peripheral blood, obtained 28 days after the second AZD1222 dose. The chain's CDR3 is CASSQDGQGLEKLFF. DNA of the CDR3: TGCGCCAGCAGCCAAGATGGACAGGGACTGGAAAAACTGTTTTTT.